Following are 15 T cell receptor beta chains from one sample sequenced in a study of T-cell memory formation after mild COVID-19. TCRdb reanalysed the 5' RACE reads using MiXCR and keeps one entry per CDR3 protein. The table shows about 130,000 distinct CDR3 sequences, with about a sixth occurring only once. The sequencing sample was made of PBMCs or a T cell subset sorted from them (not recorded which). The receptors here all came from a young man who had mild COVID-19 (a few samples of this study predate the infection). Cell type and time point are not known.

This clonotype has just a few counts. The V call is TRBV12-3 or TRBV12-4, the J call TRBJ2-7; a possible D gene is TRBD1 (6 bases). The V end was cut by 8 bases, the J end by 3 bases, with 11 bases between. The CDR3 runs to 12 residues. The CDR3 DNA reads as TGTGCCAGCGGTTCCAGGGGCTACGAGCAGTACTTC. Its protein is CASGSRGYEQYF.

This clonotype came up a few times. The chain couples TRBV3-1 to TRBJ2-1; D perhaps matches TRBD2 (6 bases). Trimming shortened V by 0 bases and J by 10 bases, and 13 bases separated the two germline ends. The CDR3 is 14 amino acids. Germline V gene data show CDR1 as LGHDT and CDR2 as YNNKEL (reference sequence). DNA for the CDR3: TGTGCCAGCAGCCAAGATCTGAGGGGAGGCGAGCAGTTCTTC. Translated, it gives CASSQDLRGGEQFF.

This clonotype has ten or more counts. V gene TRBV28 combines with J gene TRBJ2-4; 8 bases align to TRBD1. From germline, CDR1 is MDHEN and CDR2 SYDVKM. V lost 3 bases and J lost 7; bases outside the gene matches: 11. The CDR3 runs 16 residues. As DNA, the CDR3 is TGTGCCAGCAGTTTCTCCTCTCAGGGGGCAAGGAACATTCAGTACTTC. Amino acids: CASSFSSQGARNIQYF.

The CDR3: CASSWKTVTTNEQYV. For the CDR3, the DNA is TGTGCCAGCAGCTGGAAGACAGTGACTACTAACGAGCAGTACGTC. The chain has TRBV5-5 and TRBJ2-7, with D possibly being TRBD1 or TRBD2 (5 bases each). Per germline, CDR1 SGHKS and CDR2 YYEKEE (reference sequence). The ends were cut back, 3 bases at V and 5 bases at J, with 18 bases in the middle. The CDR3 contains 15 residues.

This clonotype was counted between two and nine times. CDR3: CATSSQGSPGDTQYF. DNA for the CDR3: TGTGCCACCAGCAGTCAGGGGTCCCCCGGGGATACGCAGTATTTT. V usage is TRBV15 and J usage is TRBJ2-3; perhaps TRBD1 as D (6 bases). Trimming pared 3 bases from V and 6 bases from J, leaving 16 bases between. This CDR3 is 15 amino acids long. CDR1 is LNHNV and CDR2 is YYDKDF in the germline V gene (reference sequence).

J is TRBJ2-7 and V is TRBV28, with D possibly TRBD2 on 7 matching bases. Trimming removed 6 bases from V and 1 base from J, with 16 bases in between. The CDR3 totals 15 residues. CDR1 is MDHEN, CDR2 SYDVKM, per germline. The CDR3 DNA follows: TGTGCCAGCAGGCTGGGGGGGCCTGGGTCCTACGAGCAGTACTTC. Protein sequence: CASRLGGPGSYEQYF.

The sample holds a few counts of this clonotype. V is TRBV6-5 and J is TRBJ2-3, with D possibly TRBD2 on 7 matching bases. This CDR3 comprises 14 residues. Germline lookup yields CDR1 MNHEY and CDR2 SVGAGI. V was trimmed by 6 bases and J by 4 bases, leaving 14 bases between them. The CDR3, as DNA: TGTGCCAGCAGCCTCCCCGGGGGGCCAGATACGCAGTATTTT. It is translated as CASSLPGGPDTQYF.

The chain couples TRBV12-3 or TRBV12-4 to TRBJ1-2; TRBD1 aligns across 11 bases. This CDR3 has 16 residues. The V gene end was trimmed by 6 bases and the J gene end by 4 bases; junction bases not matched to a gene: 10. CDR3 amino acids: CASSPGQGAIGYGYTF. For the CDR3, the DNA is TGTGCCAGCAGCCCCGGACAGGGGGCCATCGGCTATGGCTACACCTTC.

This clonotype has just a few counts. The rearrangement uses TRBV6-5 and TRBJ2-5; unclear D gene. V shed 6 bases and J shed 4 bases, with 18 bases lying between them. The CDR3 consists of 15 residues. Germline CDR1 reads MNHEY; CDR2 reads SVGAGI. The CDR3 spells CASSPGLQLLETQYF. CDR3 sequence (DNA): TGTGCCAGCAGCCCCGGGCTTCAACTGTTAGAGACCCAGTACTTC.

The table lists this clonotype with a few counts. The V gene is TRBV12-3 or TRBV12-4, the J gene TRBJ1-1; D call uncertain. The CDR3 has 15 amino acids. The V end lost 3 bases, the J end lost 4 bases, and 15 bases lay between the germline ends. Here the CDR3 DNA reads TGTGCCAGCAGTTTCATCCGAGCTCTGGGCACTGAAGCTTTCTTT. Protein: CASSFIRALGTEAFF.

A few counts support this clonotype. V and J are TRBV5-1 and TRBJ2-1; 9 bases map to TRBD1. This CDR3 spans 15 amino acids. Germline lookup yields CDR1 SGHRS and CDR2 YFSETQ. V lost 5 bases to trimming and J lost 5 bases; unmatched junction nucleotides: 8. CDR3 amino acids: CASSLQGAPDNEQFF. Written as DNA, the CDR3 is TGCGCCAGCAGTTTACAGGGGGCGCCGGACAATGAGCAGTTCTTC.

The chain joins TRBV18 to TRBJ1-5; 8 bases align to TRBD1. The germline V gene encodes CDR1 KGHSH and CDR2 LQKENI. V lost 3 bases to trimming and J lost 1 base; unmatched junction nucleotides: 5. The CDR3 length is 16 residues. The CDR3, as DNA: TGTGCCAGCTCACCTAGGGGACAGGAGAGCAATCAGCCCCAGCATTTT. Translation: CASSPRGQESNQPQHF.

The chain combines TRBV11-2 with TRBJ2-5; D is unresolved. The V and J ends lost 5 bases and 4 bases respectively, with 14 bases between them. Germline V lookup: CDR1 SGHAT, CDR2 FQNNGV. This CDR3 has 14 residues. In DNA form, the CDR3 reads TGTGCCAGCAGCCCCCGCCCCAGCGCAGAGACCCAGTACTTC. It yields the protein CASSPRPSAETQYF.

This clonotype came up a few times. The chain carries TRBV5-1 and TRBJ1-5, with D perhaps matching TRBD1 (5 bases). The CDR3 totals 16 residues. Germline CDR1 and CDR2: SGHRS and YFSETQ. V gave up 3 bases and J gave up 4 bases, with 17 bases separating them. The CDR3 is CASSWEPGTGNQPQHF. As DNA, the CDR3 is TGCGCCAGCAGCTGGGAACCCGGGACCGGGAATCAGCCCCAGCATTTT.

The chain couples TRBV4-3 to TRBJ1-6; D not certain. Trimming stripped 0 bases from V and 6 bases from J, with 12 bases between. The CDR3 is 16 amino acids. Per germline, CDR1 LGHNA and CDR2 YSLEER. CDR3 nucleotides: TGCGCCAGCAGCCAAGAGGGTATAGTAGCTAATTCACCCCTCCACTTT. Translated, it gives CASSQEGIVANSPLHF.